This TCR beta chain was sequenced during a study of CD8+CD57+ T cells in acquired aplastic anemia. Study-level information: Isolated CD4+ and CD8+ cells, once sorted, yielded DNA averaging roughly 3.2 ug. Healthy donors had, on average, around 9.9 million reads for their CD4+ cells. The study, taken as a whole, reports: Patients and controls were not found to differ significantly in CD8+ Simpson's diversity. Overlapping CD8+ CDR3 repertoires of patients and controls contained under 35 shared sequences.

The CDR3 runs 12 residues. Trimming took 10 bases from V and 2 from J, leaving 11 bases between them. Germline loops: CDR1 SNHLY, CDR2 FYNNEI. Profiles of TCR beta VDJ and CDR3 were generated from a genomic DNA template. TCRdb reprocessed the reads via MiXCR and lists one record per CDR3 protein. This table holds 200,000 to 250,000 distinct CDR3 sequences, approximately 60% found once. With respect to this clonotype: Antigen: not known.

Sample: sorted CD4+, CD8+, or CD8+CD57+ T cells (not recorded which) from PBMCs. This TCR came from a human donor in good health. The chain has TRBV2 and TRBJ1-1; D gene unclear. CDR3 region: CANILGNTEAFF. The CDR3 bases are TGTGCCAACATCCTTGGAAACACTGAAGCTTTCTTT.